A selection of T cell receptor beta chains follows, all from one sample in a study of shared clonotypes between healthy human individuals. Libraries were prepared by immunoSEQ multiplex PCR; TCRdb keeps only in-frame clonotypes and omits some of them. The table lists around 1.6 million clones, 98% of them singletons. Sequencing was performed on naive CD4+ T cells sorted from blood. The source is a man aged 25-45 years in good health. Each CDR3 is given with its conserved first and last residue. Fields, in order: V gene, clone size, J gene, D gene, CDR3 protein, CDR3 DNA. A D gene is named only where the DNA matches it firmly. Size values are once, few and many counts, or a class for expanded clones, and some rows have none.

V gene: TRBV9; clone size: NA; J gene: TRBJ2-1; D gene: TRBD2; CDR3 protein: CASSTGTSGRGLDEQFF; CDR3 DNA: TGTGCCAGCAGCACTGGGACTAGCGGGAGGGGGCTGGATGAGCAGTTCTTC
V gene: TRBV6-1; clone size: NA; J gene: TRBJ1-2; D gene: NA; CDR3 protein: CATARSSGGGYTF; CDR3 DNA: TGTGCCACCGCTCGCAGTTCCGGTGGTGGCTACACCTTC
V gene: TRBV25-1; clone size: NA; J gene: TRBJ2-7; D gene: NA; CDR3 protein: CASSEYRGEQYF; CDR3 DNA: TGTGCCAGCAGTGAATATAGGGGCGAGCAGTACTTC
V gene: TRBV6-5; clone size: NA; J gene: TRBJ2-1; D gene: TRBD2; CDR3 protein: CASSYTGLAGGNEQFF; CDR3 DNA: TGTGCCAGCAGTTACACGGGACTAGCGGGAGGAAATGAGCAGTTCTTC
V gene: TRBV5-1; clone size: NA; J gene: TRBJ2-7; D gene: NA; CDR3 protein: CASSPLDNHRNEQYF; CDR3 DNA: TGCGCCAGCAGCCCTCTCGACAACCACCGAAACGAGCAGTACTTC
V gene: TRBV5-1; clone size: NA; J gene: TRBJ1-1; D gene: NA; CDR3 protein: CASKWGMNTEAFF; CDR3 DNA: TGCGCCAGCAAGTGGGGAATGAACACTGAAGCTTTCTTT
V gene: TRBV9; clone size: NA; J gene: TRBJ2-1; D gene: TRBD2; CDR3 protein: CASSVGGRGLAGNEQFF; CDR3 DNA: TGTGCCAGCAGCGTAGGGGGTAGGGGACTAGCGGGAAATGAGCAGTTCTTC
V gene: TRBV5-4; clone size: NA; J gene: TRBJ2-7; D gene: TRBD2; CDR3 protein: CASSDRGGPYEQYF; CDR3 DNA: TGTGCCAGCAGCGACCGGGGGGGGCCGTACGAGCAGTACTTC
V gene: TRBV5-1; clone size: NA; J gene: TRBJ1-2; D gene: NA; CDR3 protein: CASSLDWGRDYGYTF; CDR3 DNA: TGCGCCAGCAGCTTGGATTGGGGGCGGGACTATGGCTACACCTTC
V gene: TRBV5-6; clone size: NA; J gene: TRBJ2-1; D gene: TRBD2; CDR3 protein: CASTSRLAAYNEQFF; CDR3 DNA: TGTGCCAGCACCTCCCGACTAGCGGCCTACAATGAGCAGTTCTTC
V gene: TRBV25-1; clone size: NA; J gene: TRBJ1-2; D gene: NA; CDR3 protein: CASSEAGDYYGYTF; CDR3 DNA: TGTGCCAGCAGTGAAGCCGGGGATTACTATGGCTACACCTTC
V gene: TRBV5-1; clone size: NA; J gene: TRBJ2-7; D gene: NA; CDR3 protein: CASSQEGVQVTYEQYF; CDR3 DNA: TGCGCCAGCAGCCAGGAGGGTGTACAGGTCACCTACGAGCAGTACTTC
V gene: TRBV29-1; clone size: NA; J gene: TRBJ2-2; D gene: NA; CDR3 protein: CSVELIEGNTGELFF; CDR3 DNA: TGCAGCGTTGAGTTAATAGAGGGCAACACCGGGGAGCTGTTTTTT
V gene: TRBV5-1; clone size: NA; J gene: TRBJ2-6; D gene: NA; CDR3 protein: CASSLVVSGANVLTF; CDR3 DNA: TGCGCCAGCAGCTTGGTAGTCTCTGGGGCCAACGTCCTGACTTTC
V gene: TRBV7-9; clone size: NA; J gene: TRBJ1-4; D gene: NA; CDR3 protein: CASSPSDSWEKLFF; CDR3 DNA: TGTGCCAGCAGCCCGAGCGACAGCTGGGAAAAACTGTTTTTT
V gene: TRBV29-1; clone size: few; J gene: TRBJ2-1; D gene: NA; CDR3 protein: CSVVGGSYNEQFF; CDR3 DNA: TGCAGCGTTGTAGGGGGGTCCTACAATGAGCAGTTCTTC
V gene: TRBV6-1; clone size: NA; J gene: TRBJ1-1; D gene: NA; CDR3 protein: CASSEGGGLAFF; CDR3 DNA: TGTGCCAGCAGTGAAGGCGGGGGATTAGCTTTCTTT
V gene: TRBV5-1; clone size: NA; J gene: TRBJ2-1; D gene: NA; CDR3 protein: CASGRETGREQFF; CDR3 DNA: TGCGCCAGCGGTCGGGAGACGGGTCGGGAGCAGTTCTTC
V gene: TRBV28; clone size: NA; J gene: TRBJ1-5; D gene: NA; CDR3 protein: CASSTLYQPQHF; CDR3 DNA: TGTGCCAGCAGCACCCTCTATCAGCCCCAGCATTTT
V gene: TRBV18; clone size: NA; J gene: TRBJ1-4; D gene: NA; CDR3 protein: CASSPTQQGSDEKLFF; CDR3 DNA: TGTGCCAGCTCACCAACTCAACAGGGTTCGGACGAAAAACTGTTTTTT
V gene: TRBV13; clone size: NA; J gene: TRBJ2-1; D gene: NA; CDR3 protein: CASSRPGLTYNEQFF; CDR3 DNA: TGTGCCAGCAGCCGCCCAGGACTGACTTACAATGAGCAGTTCTTC
V gene: TRBV28; clone size: NA; J gene: TRBJ2-4; D gene: NA; CDR3 protein: CASSPNLAKNIQYF; CDR3 DNA: TGTGCCAGCAGTCCAAATCTAGCCAAAAACATTCAGTACTTC
V gene: TRBV7-8; clone size: NA; J gene: TRBJ2-2; D gene: NA; CDR3 protein: CASSLEAGPGELFF; CDR3 DNA: TGTGCCAGCAGCTTAGAAGCAGGGCCCGGGGAGCTGTTTTTT
V gene: TRBV2; clone size: NA; J gene: TRBJ2-2; D gene: NA; CDR3 protein: CASNQRSVEGGELFF; CDR3 DNA: TGTGCCAGCAACCAACGGAGTGTCGAAGGCGGGGAGCTGTTTTTT
V gene: TRBV5-1; clone size: NA; J gene: TRBJ2-2; D gene: NA; CDR3 protein: CASSADLNTGELFF; CDR3 DNA: TGCGCCAGCAGCGCTGACTTGAACACCGGGGAGCTGTTTTTT
V gene: TRBV10-3; clone size: NA; J gene: TRBJ1-2; D gene: TRBD1; CDR3 protein: CAISVGTDSYGYTF; CDR3 DNA: TGTGCCATCAGTGTAGGGACAGATTCCTATGGCTACACCTTC
V gene: TRBV7-9; clone size: NA; J gene: TRBJ2-2; D gene: NA; CDR3 protein: CASSLFTATGELFF; CDR3 DNA: TGTGCCAGCAGCTTATTTACAGCCACCGGGGAGCTGTTTTTT
V gene: TRBV5-6; clone size: NA; J gene: TRBJ2-7; D gene: NA; CDR3 protein: CASKSGTVAYEQYF; CDR3 DNA: TGTGCCAGCAAGTCCGGGACGGTGGCCTACGAGCAGTACTTC
V gene: TRBV5-1; clone size: NA; J gene: TRBJ1-2; D gene: NA; CDR3 protein: CASSFRPNYGYTF; CDR3 DNA: TGCGCCAGCAGCTTCCGGCCAAACTATGGCTACACCTTC
V gene: TRBV27; clone size: once; J gene: TRBJ2-2; D gene: NA; CDR3 protein: CASSLLFTGELFF; CDR3 DNA: TGTGCCAGCAGTTTATTATTCACCGGGGAGCTGTTTTTT
V gene: TRBV10-1; clone size: NA; J gene: TRBJ1-2; D gene: NA; CDR3 protein: CASSEASGLYGYTF; CDR3 DNA: TGCGCCAGCAGTGAGGCCAGCGGCCTCTATGGCTACACCTTC
V gene: TRBV7-2; clone size: few; J gene: TRBJ2-1; D gene: NA; CDR3 protein: CASSQVRGSPNNEQFF; CDR3 DNA: TGTGCCAGCAGCCAGGTTCGTGGGTCCCCTAACAATGAGCAGTTCTTC
V gene: TRBV5-1; clone size: NA; J gene: TRBJ2-2; D gene: TRBD2; CDR3 protein: CASSFGGSDTGELFF; CDR3 DNA: TGCGCCAGCAGCTTTGGCGGGAGCGACACCGGGGAGCTGTTTTTT
V gene: TRBV5-1; clone size: NA; J gene: TRBJ2-3; D gene: TRBD2; CDR3 protein: CASSFGPSGRADTQYF; CDR3 DNA: TGCGCCAGCAGCTTTGGCCCTAGCGGGAGGGCGGATACGCAGTATTTT
V gene: TRBV19; clone size: NA; J gene: TRBJ2-1; D gene: NA; CDR3 protein: CASSGRRIIDEQFF; CDR3 DNA: TGTGCCAGTAGCGGGCGTAGGATCATCGATGAGCAGTTCTTC
V gene: TRBV4-3; clone size: NA; J gene: TRBJ2-6; D gene: NA; CDR3 protein: CASSQERVVTGANVLTF; CDR3 DNA: TGCGCCAGCAGCCAAGAGAGGGTAGTAACTGGGGCCAACGTCCTGACTTTC
V gene: TRBV7-9; clone size: NA; J gene: TRBJ1-4; D gene: TRBD1; CDR3 protein: CASSPWDSREEKLFF; CDR3 DNA: TGTGCCAGCAGCCCCTGGGACAGTAGGGAGGAAAAACTGTTTTTT
V gene: TRBV29-1; clone size: NA; J gene: TRBJ2-1; D gene: NA; CDR3 protein: CSVPYSVSYNEQFF; CDR3 DNA: TGCAGCGTCCCATATAGCGTATCCTACAATGAGCAGTTCTTC
V gene: TRBV6-5; clone size: NA; J gene: TRBJ1-1; D gene: NA; CDR3 protein: CASSTRVREAFF; CDR3 DNA: TGTGCCAGCAGTACACGGGTTCGAGAAGCTTTCTTT
V gene: TRBV4-2; clone size: NA; J gene: TRBJ2-3; D gene: NA; CDR3 protein: CASSQDMRGGAPTDTQYF; CDR3 DNA: TGTGCCAGCAGCCAAGATATGAGGGGAGGCGCTCCCACAGATACGCAGTATTTT
V gene: TRBV19; clone size: NA; J gene: TRBJ2-1; D gene: NA; CDR3 protein: CASSPQMGGYEQFF; CDR3 DNA: TGTGCCAGTAGTCCCCAAATGGGGGGATATGAGCAGTTCTTC
V gene: TRBV6-1; clone size: NA; J gene: TRBJ2-5; D gene: TRBD1; CDR3 protein: CASSRGWQETQYF; CDR3 DNA: TGTGCCAGCAGCAGGGGGTGGCAAGAGACCCAGTACTTC
V gene: TRBV7-2; clone size: NA; J gene: TRBJ2-3; D gene: TRBD2; CDR3 protein: CASSFGGLAAPRDTQYF; CDR3 DNA: TGTGCCAGCAGCTTTGGCGGACTAGCGGCCCCAAGGGATACGCAGTATTTT
V gene: TRBV5-1; clone size: NA; J gene: TRBJ2-5; D gene: NA; CDR3 protein: CASSKTRGYQETQYF; CDR3 DNA: TGCGCCAGCAGCAAAACTCGGGGGTACCAAGAGACCCAGTACTTC
V gene: TRBV6-6; clone size: NA; J gene: TRBJ2-7; D gene: TRBD2; CDR3 protein: CASMGGSRSYEQYF; CDR3 DNA: TGTGCCAGCATGGGCGGGAGTAGATCCTACGAGCAGTACTTC
V gene: TRBV6-1; clone size: once; J gene: TRBJ1-1; D gene: NA; CDR3 protein: CASSDQRRGIF; CDR3 DNA: TGTGCCAGCAGCGACCAGCGGAGAGGGATTTTT
V gene: TRBV4-1; clone size: NA; J gene: TRBJ2-3; D gene: NA; CDR3 protein: CASSQVKTSTDTQYF; CDR3 DNA: TGCGCCAGCAGCCAAGTTAAGACTAGCACAGATACGCAGTATTTT
V gene: TRBV28; clone size: NA; J gene: TRBJ2-3; D gene: NA; CDR3 protein: CASSLLKGRGPTDTQYF; CDR3 DNA: TGTGCCAGCAGTTTACTCAAGGGGCGGGGACCCACAGATACGCAGTATTTT
V gene: TRBV7-9; clone size: NA; J gene: TRBJ2-1; D gene: NA; CDR3 protein: CASSSGTGSDEQFF; CDR3 DNA: TGTGCCAGCAGCTCCGGGACTGGTTCGGATGAGCAGTTCTTC